This TCR beta chain was captured in a study of T cell responses to AZD1222 COVID-19 vaccine. Study information: It was second doses at about 4 or about 12 weeks that were pooled.

Study-level results: Spike as a whole was targeted by vaccine-associated CD4 TCRs, dominant at 160-218 and 743-854. It was only after the peak T cell response that any repertoires were sampled. The donors showed a predominance of white British ancestry and of females, with possible underestimation of clonal diversity.

Data came from immunoSEQ multiplex PCR; TCRdb stores just in-frame clones and leaves some out. The sample has 97,000 or so clones; approximately 88% are singletons. In the case of this clone: Its target is not known.

The specimen was peripheral blood, collected on day 0 of AZD1222 vaccination. The sequence derives from an adult in good health.

CDR3 in DNA: TGTGCCAGCAGCCTCTTCCCGGGACAGGGGGCAAACACCATATATTTT. Amino acid sequence: CASSLFPGQGANTIYF. This chain links TRBV4-2 with TRBJ1-3, with TRBD1 identical over 12 bases. This CDR3 spans 16 amino acids. After removal of 4 bases from V and 6 bases from J, the junction contained 7 bases not matched to a gene. The germline V gene encodes CDR1 LGHNA and CDR2 YNFKEQ.